The T cell receptor beta chain under discussion was sequenced for a study of cytomegalovirus exposure and HLA in healthy donors. The CDR3 extends over 15 amino acids. Trimming took 3 bases from V and 1 from J, leaving 12 bases between them. CDR1 is KGHSH and CDR2 is LQKENI in the germline V gene. Study-wide points: Productive status was seen about 90% or about 30% of the time for most TCR beta V segments in an earlier analysis. Analysis was carried out at a later point, and it linked a missense DCLRE1C variant to TCR beta V- and J-gene trimming.

On this clone itself: Its antigen is not known.

PCR used 60 Vbeta primers and 13 Jbeta primers. Generated by immunoSEQ multiplex PCR, the TCRdb table keeps only in-frame clones and is missing some. The sample lists about 97,000 clones, around 82% occurring once. Sequencing was carried out using PBMCs. V usage is TRBV18 and J usage is TRBJ1-1; D gene unclear. The TCR was taken from a man aged 35-49 years in good health and CMV-seropositive. The CDR3 sequence: CASSPAGIRNTEAFF. The CDR3 DNA follows: TGTGCCAGCTCACCGGCGGGAATTAGGAACACTGAAGCTTTCTTT. The full variable domain, its missing parts supplied by reference TRBV18 and TRBJ1-1, is NAGVMQNPRHLVRRRGQEARLRCSPMKGHSHVYWYRQLPEEGLKFMVYLQKENIIDESGMPKERFSAEFPKEGPSILRIQQVVRGDSAAYFCASSPAGIRNTEAFFGQGTRLTVV.